Each of the 13 T cell receptor beta chains below was sequenced from the same sample in a study of blood T cell repertoires in COVID-19. Using immunoSEQ multiplex PCR, the repertoire was profiled, and TCRdb retains in-frame clones only, with some absent. The repertoire holds approximately 500,000 clones, 70% to 90% seen once, with about 8.2% in the top ten. Input material: peripheral blood. These receptors originate from a woman between 50 and 59 years old with COVID-19, enrolled during active disease.

The CDR3 region is CASREDRGFNEQFF. In nucleotides, the CDR3 is TGTGCCAGCAGAGAAGACAGGGGGTTCAATGAGCAGTTCTTC. V is TRBV25-1 and J is TRBJ2-1; TRBD1 matches at 9 bases. Germline loops: CDR1 MGHDK, CDR2 SYGVNS. The length of the CDR3 is 14 residues. Trimming removed 6 bases from V and 6 bases from J; junction bases left unmatched: 6. Full variable domain (remainder filled in from reference TRBV25-1 and TRBJ2-1): EADIYQTPRYLVIGTGKKITLECSQTMGHDKMYWYQQDPGMELHLIHYSYGVNSTEKGDLSSESTVSRIRTEHFPLTLESARPSHTSQYLCASREDRGFNEQFFGPGTRLTVL.

The rearrangement links TRBV6-4 to TRBJ1-2; D is ambiguous. The V end was cut by 3 bases, the J end by 3 bases, with 8 bases between. The CDR3 totals 13 residues. Germline loops: CDR1 MRHNA, CDR2 SNTAGT. The DNA for the CDR3 is TGTGCCAGCAGTGATGGCCCTTACTATGGCTACACCTTC. It codes for CASSDGPYYGYTF.

The J gene is TRBJ2-1, the V gene TRBV3-1 (or the pseudogene TRBV3-2); 7 nucleotides match TRBD1. CDR3 length equals 13 residues. J gave up 4 bases and V 4 bases, and 1 base lay outside the gene matches. Germline-derived CDR1 and CDR2 are LGHDT and YNNKEL (reference sequence). In nucleotides, the CDR3 is TGTGCCAGCAGCCCGGGACAGTACAATGAGCAGTTCTTC. It encodes CASSPGQYNEQFF.

The chain is built from TRBV27 and TRBJ1-1, with 9 bases identical to TRBD1. The V gene end was trimmed by 0 bases and the J gene end by 2 bases; junction bases not matched to a gene: 4. The germline V gene has CDR1 MNHEY and CDR2 SMNVEV (reference sequence). The CDR3 covers 16 residues. The chain's CDR3 is CASSLSRDRDNTEAFF. The DNA of the CDR3 is TGTGCCAGCAGTTTATCTCGGGACAGGGATAACACTGAAGCTTTCTTT.

The rearrangement joins TRBV20-1 to TRBJ2-7, with D possibly TRBD1 on 5 matching bases. This CDR3 is 13 amino acids long. From germline, CDR1 is DFQATT and CDR2 SNEGSKA (reference sequence). V lost 3 bases to trimming and J lost 2 bases, with 11 bases between them. The CDR3 DNA is TGCAGTGCTAGTCTATGGGGCGCCTACGAGCAGTACTTC. Its translation is CSASLWGAYEQYF.

About this clone: One end of the junction varies from germline; a read error may be responsible. The genes are TRBV5-1 and TRBJ2-1, with 7 bases that match TRBD1. CDR1 SGHRS and CDR2 YFSETQ come from the germline V gene. The CDR3 is made up of 11 amino acids. The CDR3 coding sequence is TGCGCCAGCAGCATCGGACAGGATAAACTCTTC. Its protein is CASSIGQDKLF.

The chain recombines TRBV24-1 with TRBJ2-7; D not certain. V was shortened by 0 bases and J by 0 bases, with 11 bases between the two germline ends. This CDR3 contains 16 residues. Germline CDR1 KGHDR, CDR2 SFDVKD. CDR3 DNA sequence: TGTGCCACCAGTGATTTGGGCTCCACAACCTCCTACGAGCAGTACTTC. It encodes CATSDLGSTTSYEQYF.

V usage is TRBV7-2 and J usage is TRBJ2-7, with a tentative D call TRBD1 (5 bases). The CDR3 sequence is 21 residues long. V gave up 0 bases and J gave up 4 bases, with 31 bases separating them. From germline, CDR1 is SGHTA and CDR2 FQGNSA. The DNA of the CDR3 is TGTGCCAGCAGCTTAGCGCTAGGTGCCGTGGCAGGGATCTTCAGACCTTACGAGCAGTACTTC. Its translation is CASSLALGAVAGIFRPYEQYF.

The rearrangement joins TRBV18 to TRBJ1-5; D perhaps matches TRBD1 (6 bases). Germline assignment: CDR1 KGHSH and CDR2 LQKENI. V was cut by 4 bases and J by 4 bases, with 14 bases left in between. The CDR3 consists of 15 residues. The CDR3: CASSRARDTNQPQHF. The CDR3 DNA reads as TGTGCCAGCTCACGAGCCCGGGACACGAATCAGCCCCAGCATTTT.

CDR3 residues: CASSYRTGGITEAFF. DNA for the CDR3: TGTGCCAGCAGTTACCGGACAGGGGGCATCACTGAAGCTTTCTTT. The gene calls are TRBV6-5 and TRBJ1-1; the match to TRBD1 covers 11 bases. V shed 2 bases and J 4 bases; nucleotides not matched to a gene: 3. The CDR3 is made up of 15 amino acids. Per the germline V gene, CDR1 is MNHEY and CDR2 is SVGAGI.

This sequence joins TRBV5-1 and TRBJ2-5; TRBD2 aligns across 7 bases. Trimming took 0 bases from V and 2 from J; bases not matched to a gene: 4. This CDR3 is 15 amino acids long. Germline values: CDR1 SGHRS, CDR2 YFSETQ. CDR3 protein: CASSLAVGGQETQYF. The CDR3 DNA is TGCGCCAGCAGCTTGGCCGTCGGGGGGCAAGAGACCCAGTACTTC.

J is TRBJ2-7 and V is TRBV6-1, with TRBD1 as a possible D gene (6 bases). From germline, CDR1 is MNHNS and CDR2 SASEGT. V was trimmed by 3 bases and J by 5 bases, leaving 11 bases between them. The CDR3 extends over 13 amino acids. CDR3: CASSEVGQHEQYF. CDR3 in DNA: TGTGCCAGCAGTGAGGTGGGACAACACGAGCAGTACTTC.

The J gene is TRBJ2-7, the V gene TRBV2; a possible D gene is TRBD2 (6 bases). V lost 6 bases and J lost 0, with 18 bases in between. The CDR3 is made up of 16 amino acids. Germline V gene lookup returns CDR1 SNHLY and CDR2 FYNNEI. In nucleotides, the CDR3 is TGTGCCAGCAGCCCCGGCGCCGGGGGAATCTCCTACGAGCAGTACTTC. It encodes CASSPGAGGISYEQYF. The full variable domain, rest sourced from reference TRBV2 and TRBJ2-7, is EPEVTQTPSHQVTQMGQEVILRCVPISNHLYFYWYRQILGQKVEFLVSFYNNEISEKSEIFDDQFSVERPDGSNFTLKIRSTKLEDSAMYFCASSPGAGGISYEQYFGPGTRLTVT.